This T cell receptor beta chain derives from a study of blood T cell repertoires in COVID-19. Study information: Sites in the United States, Italy and Spain provided acute and convalescent COVID-19 samples. T cells, B-cell-depleted T cells, or PBMCs supplied cDNA or gDNA.

The age range of participants was about 18 to 89 years, with residence in about two dozen US areas. Methods used by the authors: Amplification of reference gene primers provided the estimated nucleated cell counts. Profiling relied on immunoSEQ multiplex PCR, and the TCRdb table lists in-frame clones only, not all of them. The DNA gave D and trimming, while V, J and clone size come from that table. Of 200,000 to 250,000 clones in the sample, 75% to 90% were seen once. CDR1 KGHSH and CDR2 LQKENI come from the germline V gene. This CDR3 has 16 residues. The V and J ends lost 9 bases and 2 bases, in that order; junction bases with no gene match: 12.

The chain combines TRBV18 with TRBJ2-2; TRBD1 matches 7 bases. The TCR was taken from a woman aged 18-29 years in a cohort exposed to, infected with or recovered from COVID-19 (not recorded which). The specimen sequenced was PBMCs or T cells enriched from blood (not recorded which). The CDR3 reads CASLGPGQTNTGELFF. The CDR3, as DNA: TGTGCCAGTTTAGGACCGGGACAGACTAACACCGGGGAGCTGTTTTTT.